The source of this T cell receptor beta chain is a study of blood T cell repertoires in COVID-19. Clones were sequenced by immunoSEQ multiplex PCR, and TCRdb holds only the in-frame ones, with some missing. The table includes approximately 210,000 clones, 70% to 90% detected once. Trimming stripped 4 bases from V and 5 bases from J, with 12 bases between. This CDR3 region has 13 residues. Germline CDR1 and CDR2: SGDLS and YYNGEE. Sequencing was performed on PBMCs or T cells enriched from blood (not recorded which). The genes are TRBV9 and TRBJ1-2; possibly TRBD1 for D (5 bases). This sequence was found in a man aged 25-40 years with acute COVID-19. CDR3 coding DNA: TGTGCCAGCAGCCCCCGACAGACTTATGGCTACACCTTC. Protein: CASSPRQTYGYTF.